This T cell receptor beta chain was observed in a study of T cell repertoires in cytomegalovirus infection. About the study: TCR beta signatures that were public indicated CMV infection and matching HLA type. Overall study results and limits: CMV-specific TCR beta clonotypes restricted by HLA-C dominated the ex vivo response. Totalled public TCR beta family frequency picked out people who carried CMV plus the relevant HLA.

This CDR3 region has 15 residues. Germline lookup yields CDR1 KGHSH and CDR2 LQKENI. The germline V and J ends were trimmed by 3 bases and 6 bases, with 15 bases remaining between them. From the reads, TCRdb called clonotypes with MiXCR, one entry per CDR3 protein. The sample carries approximately 500,000 distinct CDR3 sequences, about a quarter recorded once. To note about this clonotype: What it recognizes is unknown.

Sequences were obtained from PBMCs. This TCR came from a human donor in good health (CMV status not recorded). Some clones in this sample may be carry-over from other donors' samples. The chain employs TRBV18 and TRBJ2-1, with D hard to call. The CDR3, as DNA: TGTGCCAGCTCACCGAGACTGGGGTCTAGCAATGAGCAGTTCTTC. It codes for CASSPRLGSSNEQFF.